What follows are 10 T cell receptor beta chains derived from one specimen sequenced in a study of OX40 agonist ivuxolimab in advanced cancers. The assay was immunoSEQ multiplex PCR, and TCRdb's table has in-frame clones only and misses some. The sample has roughly 51,000 clones, 88% seen once. This specimen was CD4+ or CD8+ T cells sorted from blood, taken in a trial of the OX40 agonist ivuxolimab. The receptors come from an adult with an advanced solid tumor such as melanoma, head and neck, liver or kidney cancer.

The V call is TRBV5-8, the J call TRBJ1-1; D perhaps matches TRBD1 (5 bases). This CDR3 is built from 14 residues. Germline V gene lookup returns CDR1 SGHTS and CDR2 YDEGEE. The ends were cut back, 5 bases at V and 2 bases at J, with 13 bases in the middle. The CDR3 reads CASRAGLINTEAFF. The DNA for the CDR3 is TGTGCCAGCAGGGCAGGGTTGATAAACACTGAAGCTTTCTTT.

The genes are TRBV19 and TRBJ1-1; 9 nucleotides align to TRBD1. Germline trimming cut 4 bases from V and 3 bases from J; bases unmatched to any gene: 3. CDR3 size: 14 residues. Germline-derived CDR1 and CDR2 are LNHDA and SQIVND (reference sequence). CDR3 coding DNA: TGTGCCAGTAGTACAAGGGACAGGGACACTGAAGCTTTCTTT. Protein sequence: CASSTRDRDTEAFF.

The chain has TRBV7-8 and TRBJ1-1; no definite D call. This CDR3 has 14 residues. The V end was cut by 5 bases, the J end by 0 bases, with 10 bases between. Germline assignment: CDR1 SGHVS and CDR2 FQNEAQ. The CDR3 sequence: CASSMPGLNTEAFF. The DNA of the CDR3 is TGTGCCAGCAGCATGCCGGGGTTGAACACTGAAGCTTTCTTT.

This chain connects TRBV28 to TRBJ2-7; TRBD1 matches at 8 bases. Unmatched junction bases numbered 13, after V lost 4 bases and J lost 5 bases. Germline V gene data show CDR1 as MDHEN and CDR2 as SYDVKM. The CDR3 consists of 16 residues. The CDR3 bases are TGTGCCAGCAGTTCCGTACTCACCAGGGGGCTGAACGAGCAGTACTTC. Amino acid sequence: CASSSVLTRGLNEQYF.

This sequence joins TRBV19 and TRBJ1-1; D is uncertain. V lost 4 bases to trimming and J lost 6 bases, with 18 bases between them. Germline CDR1 reads LNHDA; CDR2 reads SQIVND (reference sequence). The CDR3 contains 15 residues. CDR3 bases: TGTGCCAGTAGTACCGCACCAATTAGGCCAGCTGAAGCTTTCTTT. Translating gives CASSTAPIRPAEAFF.

The V and J genes are TRBV13 and TRBJ2-6, with D uncertain. Germline lookup yields CDR1 PRHDT and CDR2 FYEKMQ (reference sequence). The V end was cut by 0 bases, the J end by 1 base, with 1 base between. CDR3 length: 14 residues. The CDR3 loop reads CASSLGSGANVLTF. The CDR3 DNA reads TGTGCCAGCAGCTTAGGTTCTGGGGCCAACGTCCTGACTTTC.

This clone came up once. The rearrangement joins TRBV18 to TRBJ1-1; no clear D. The germline V and J ends were trimmed by 4 bases and 0 bases, with 3 bases remaining between them. The V gene's germline CDR1 is KGHSH and CDR2 LQKENI. The CDR3 is 12 residues long. The CDR3 bases are TGTGCCAGCTCACACATGAACACTGAAGCTTTCTTT. Translation gives CASSHMNTEAFF. Drawing the rest from reference TRBV18 and TRBJ1-1, the complete variable domain is NAGVMQNPRHLVRRRGQEARLRCSPMKGHSHVYWYRQLPEEGLKFMVYLQKENIIDESGMPKERFSAEFPKEGPSILRIQQVVRGDSAAYFCASSHMNTEAFFGQGTRLTVV.

The chain joins TRBV30 to TRBJ2-7, with 7 nucleotides matching TRBD1. The CDR3 spans 13 residues. From germline, CDR1 is GTSNPN and CDR2 SVGIG (reference sequence). V lost 6 bases and J lost 4; bases outside the gene matches: 9. The CDR3 bases are TGTGCCTGTCGGCAGGGGGAAGCGTACGAGCAGTACTTC. Residues: CACRQGEAYEQYF.

By share, this clone counts as medium-sized (0.01 to 0.1%). The chain couples TRBV7-9 to TRBJ2-7; D tentatively fits TRBD1 or TRBD2 (5 bases each). The CDR3 contains 14 residues. Germline CDR1 reads SEHNR; CDR2 reads FQNEAQ (reference sequence). V was cut by 5 bases and J by 3 bases, with 14 bases left in between. CDR3 DNA: TGTGCCAGCAGCGTTGGGGACGGATTCTACGAGCAGTACTTC. Protein product: CASSVGDGFYEQYF. Full variable domain (remainder filled in from reference TRBV7-9 and TRBJ2-7): DTGVSQNPRHKITKRGQNVTFRCDPISEHNRLYWYRQTLGQGPEFLTYFQNEAQLEKSRLLSDRFSAERPKGSFSTLEIQRTEQGDSAMYLCASSVGDGFYEQYFGPGTRLTVT.

The genes are TRBV29-1 and TRBJ2-3, with 10 bases aligning to TRBD1. V lost 6 bases, J lost 6 bases, and 3 bases stayed unmatched. The CDR3 has 12 residues. CDR1 SQVTM and CDR2 ANQGSEA come from the germline V gene. The CDR3 bases are TGCAGCGTGGGACAGGGGACCGATACGCAGTATTTT. Protein sequence: CSVGQGTDTQYF.